Here is one T cell receptor (beta chain) with its context. Its antigen is undetermined. The sample belongs to a study of cytomegalovirus exposure and HLA in healthy donors. Findings and limits, study-wide: As a later analysis revealed, most CMV-associated TCR beta chains appeared HLA-restricted. In a later analysis, specific HLA alleles were associated with around 17,000 TCR beta sequences at a 0.05 false discovery rate.

PCR primers comprised 60 Vbeta and 13 Jbeta primers. In the authors' methods: Approximately 12 million of some 80 million unique TCR beta chains were shared, per a later count. Repertoires were generated with immunoSEQ multiplex PCR, while TCRdb's copy carries only in-frame clones and drops some. V, J and clone size are taken as reported in that table, and D and trimming were inferred from the DNA itself. The sample comprises about 98,000 clones, roughly three quarters of which are singletons, and approximately 1.3% rests with the top ten. Healthy bone marrow donors made up the donor group. The material sequenced was PBMCs. The receptor was isolated from a man in his forties or fifties in good health and CMV-seronegative.

Here the CDR3 DNA reads TGTGCCAGTACTCTTCTACCGGGACAGGGAAGCTCCTATAATTCACCCCTCCACTTT. It codes for CASTLLPGQGSSYNSPLHF. V and J are TRBV19 and TRBJ1-6; 9 bases fit TRBD1. Germline V CDR1 and CDR2: LNHDA, SQIVND (reference sequence). With V trimmed by 7 bases and J by 0 bases, 13 bases remained unmatched. The CDR3 length is 19 residues.